What follows describes a single TCR beta chain. Per the original data handling: Amplification with reference gene primers provided the estimates of nucleated cell counts. Assay used: immunoSEQ multiplex PCR; TCRdb lists only in-frame clones, some missing. The V and J calls and the clone size are those of that table, but D and trimming were determined from the DNA. The sample contains more than 95,000 clones, about 88% of which appear only once. This specimen comes from a study of blood T cell repertoires in COVID-19. The CDR3 sequence is 16 residues long. V lost 1 base to trimming and J lost 2 bases; unmatched junction nucleotides: 5. Germline V gives CDR1 KGHSH, CDR2 LQKENI.

The sequence derives from a human donor in a cohort sampled during active COVID-19. Material for sequencing was peripheral blood. The chain links TRBV18 to TRBJ2-7; 10 bases are shared with TRBD2. This CDR3 is CASSPLGTSVTYEQYF. The CDR3 DNA reads TGTGCCAGCTCACCACTTGGGACTAGCGTAACCTACGAGCAGTACTTC. Full variable domain (missing parts from reference TRBV18 and TRBJ2-7): NAGVMQNPRHLVRRRGQEARLRCSPMKGHSHVYWYRQLPEEGLKFMVYLQKENIIDESGMPKERFSAEFPKEGPSILRIQQVVRGDSAAYFCASSPLGTSVTYEQYFGPGTRLTVT.